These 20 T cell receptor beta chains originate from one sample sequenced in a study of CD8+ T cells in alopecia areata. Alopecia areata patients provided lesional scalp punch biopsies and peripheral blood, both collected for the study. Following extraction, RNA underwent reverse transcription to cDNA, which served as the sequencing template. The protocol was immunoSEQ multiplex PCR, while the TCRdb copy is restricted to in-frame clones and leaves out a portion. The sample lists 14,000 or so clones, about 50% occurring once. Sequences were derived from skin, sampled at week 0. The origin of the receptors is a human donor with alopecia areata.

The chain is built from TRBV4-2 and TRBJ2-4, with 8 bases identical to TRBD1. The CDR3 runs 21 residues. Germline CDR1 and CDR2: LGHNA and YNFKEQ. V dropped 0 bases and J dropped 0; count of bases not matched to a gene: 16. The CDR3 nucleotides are TGTGCCAGCAGCCAAGAACCTCCGGGACAGGTTACGCTATTAGCCAAAAACATTCAGTACTTC. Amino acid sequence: CASSQEPPGQVTLLAKNIQYF.

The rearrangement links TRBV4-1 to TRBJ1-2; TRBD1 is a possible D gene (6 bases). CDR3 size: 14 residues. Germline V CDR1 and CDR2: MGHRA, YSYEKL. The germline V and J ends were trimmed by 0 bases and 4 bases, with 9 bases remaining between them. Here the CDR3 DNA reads TGCGCCAGCAGCCAAGATACAGGGATCTATGGCTACACCTTC. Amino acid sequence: CASSQDTGIYGYTF.

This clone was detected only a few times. The CDR3 sequence is CASSFIAWTGDYEQYF. The DNA of the CDR3 is TGTGCCAGCAGTTTCATCGCCTGGACAGGGGACTACGAGCAGTACTTC. The chain employs TRBV28 and TRBJ2-7, with 9 bases aligning to TRBD1. The germline gives CDR1 MDHEN, CDR2 SYDVKM. The ends lost 3 bases at V and 3 bases at J; junction bases unmatched: 9. This CDR3 contains 16 residues.

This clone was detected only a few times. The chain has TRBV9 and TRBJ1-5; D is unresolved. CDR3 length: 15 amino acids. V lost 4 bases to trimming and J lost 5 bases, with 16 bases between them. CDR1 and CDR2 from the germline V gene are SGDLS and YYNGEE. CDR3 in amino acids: CASSSDPTPYQPQHF. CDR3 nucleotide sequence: TGTGCCAGCAGCTCAGACCCGACACCATATCAGCCCCAGCATTTT.

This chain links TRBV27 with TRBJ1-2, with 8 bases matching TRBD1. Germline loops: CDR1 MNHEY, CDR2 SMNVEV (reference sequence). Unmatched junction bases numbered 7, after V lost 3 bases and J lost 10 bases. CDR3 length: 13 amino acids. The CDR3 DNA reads TGTGCCAGCAGTTTCCCGGGACAGGCCTCCTACACCTTC. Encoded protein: CASSFPGQASYTF.

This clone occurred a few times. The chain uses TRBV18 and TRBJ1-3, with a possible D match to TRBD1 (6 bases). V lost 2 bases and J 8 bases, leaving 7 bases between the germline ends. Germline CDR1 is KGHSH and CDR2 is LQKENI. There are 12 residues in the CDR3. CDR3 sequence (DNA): TGTGCCAGCTCACCAAAGGGGGACACCATATATTTT. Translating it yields CASSPKGDTIYF.

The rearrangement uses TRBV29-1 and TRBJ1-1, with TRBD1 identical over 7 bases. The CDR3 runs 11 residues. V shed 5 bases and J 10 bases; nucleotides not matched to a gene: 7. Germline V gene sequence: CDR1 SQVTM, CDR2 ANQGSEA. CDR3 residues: CSVYRGHGAFF. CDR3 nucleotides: TGCAGCGTTTACAGGGGTCACGGAGCTTTCTTT.

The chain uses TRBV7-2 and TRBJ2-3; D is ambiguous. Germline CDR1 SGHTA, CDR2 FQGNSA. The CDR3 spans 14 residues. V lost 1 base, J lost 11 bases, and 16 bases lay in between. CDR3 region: CASSLGFQDVKQYF. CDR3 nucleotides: TGTGCCAGCAGCTTAGGTTTTCAAGACGTGAAGCAGTATTTT.

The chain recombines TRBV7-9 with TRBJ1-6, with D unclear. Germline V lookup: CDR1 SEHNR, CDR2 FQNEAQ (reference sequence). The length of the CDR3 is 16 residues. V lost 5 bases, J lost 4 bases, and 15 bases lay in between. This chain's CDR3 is CASSRSSVGYNSPLHF. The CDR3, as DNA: TGTGCCAGCAGCCGCTCCTCCGTGGGGTATAATTCACCCCTCCACTTT.

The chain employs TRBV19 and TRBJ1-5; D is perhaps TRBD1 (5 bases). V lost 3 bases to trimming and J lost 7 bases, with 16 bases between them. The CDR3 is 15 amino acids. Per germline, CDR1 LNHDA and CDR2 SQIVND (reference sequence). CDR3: CASSIRGSVRQPQHF. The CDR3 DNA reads TGTGCCAGTAGTATTAGGGGCAGCGTGAGACAGCCCCAGCATTTT.

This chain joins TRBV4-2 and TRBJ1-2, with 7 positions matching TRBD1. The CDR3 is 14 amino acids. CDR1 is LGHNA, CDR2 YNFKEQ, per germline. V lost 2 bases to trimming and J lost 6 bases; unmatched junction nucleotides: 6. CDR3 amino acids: CASSQPAGTDGYTF. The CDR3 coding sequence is TGTGCCAGCAGCCAACCCGCCGGGACAGATGGCTACACCTTC.

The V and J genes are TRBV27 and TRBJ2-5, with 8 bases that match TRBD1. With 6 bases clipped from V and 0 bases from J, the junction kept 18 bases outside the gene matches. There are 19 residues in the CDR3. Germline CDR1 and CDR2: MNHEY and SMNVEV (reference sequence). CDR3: CASRSLGQGLWGYQETQYF. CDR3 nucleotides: TGTGCCAGCAGATCCCTCGGACAGGGTCTGTGGGGGTACCAAGAGACCCAGTACTTC.

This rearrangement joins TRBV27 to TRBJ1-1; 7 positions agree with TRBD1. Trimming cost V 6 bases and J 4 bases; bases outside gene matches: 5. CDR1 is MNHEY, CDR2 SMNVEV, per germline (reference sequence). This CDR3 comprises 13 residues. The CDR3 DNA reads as TGTGCCAGCAGACCTACAGGGGTCACTGAAGCTTTCTTT. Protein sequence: CASRPTGVTEAFF.

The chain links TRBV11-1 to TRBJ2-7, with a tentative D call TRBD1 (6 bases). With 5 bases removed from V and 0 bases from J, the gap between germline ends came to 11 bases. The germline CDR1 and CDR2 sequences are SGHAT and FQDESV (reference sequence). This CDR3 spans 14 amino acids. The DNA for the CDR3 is TGTGCCAGCAGCCCCTGGGACAACTCCTACGAGCAGTACTTC. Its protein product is CASSPWDNSYEQYF.

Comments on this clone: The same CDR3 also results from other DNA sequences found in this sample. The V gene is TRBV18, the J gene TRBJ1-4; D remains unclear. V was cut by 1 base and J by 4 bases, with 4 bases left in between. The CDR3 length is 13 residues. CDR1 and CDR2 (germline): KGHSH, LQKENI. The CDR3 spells CASSPLLNEKLFF. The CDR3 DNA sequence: TGTGCCAGCTCACCACTGCTTAATGAAAAACTGTTTTTT.

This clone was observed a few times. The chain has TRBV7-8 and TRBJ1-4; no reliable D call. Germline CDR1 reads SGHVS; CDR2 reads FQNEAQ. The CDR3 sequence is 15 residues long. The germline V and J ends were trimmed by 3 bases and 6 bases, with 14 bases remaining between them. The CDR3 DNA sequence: TGTGCCAGCAGCTTCCTTGTAGGGAGGGATGAAAAACTGTTTTTT. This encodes CASSFLVGRDEKLFF.

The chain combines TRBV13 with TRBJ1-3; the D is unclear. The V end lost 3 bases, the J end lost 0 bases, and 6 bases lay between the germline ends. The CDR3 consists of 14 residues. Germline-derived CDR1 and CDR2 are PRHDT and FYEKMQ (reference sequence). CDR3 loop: CASSFGSSGNTIYF. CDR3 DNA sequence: TGTGCCAGCAGCTTTGGGAGCTCTGGAAACACCATATATTTT.

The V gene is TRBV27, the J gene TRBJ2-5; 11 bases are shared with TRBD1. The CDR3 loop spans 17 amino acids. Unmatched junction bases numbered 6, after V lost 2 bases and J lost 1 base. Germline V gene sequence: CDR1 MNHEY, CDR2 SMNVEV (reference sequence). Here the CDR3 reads CASSLTGTGGVQETQYF. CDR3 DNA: TGTGCCAGCAGTTTAACCGGGACAGGGGGTGTCCAAGAGACCCAGTACTTC.

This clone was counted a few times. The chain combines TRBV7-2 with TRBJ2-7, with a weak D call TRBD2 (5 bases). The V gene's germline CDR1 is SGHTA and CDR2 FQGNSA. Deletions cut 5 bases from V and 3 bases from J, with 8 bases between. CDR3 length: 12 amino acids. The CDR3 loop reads CASSPRDYEQYF. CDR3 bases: TGTGCCAGCAGCCCCCGGGACTACGAGCAGTACTTC.

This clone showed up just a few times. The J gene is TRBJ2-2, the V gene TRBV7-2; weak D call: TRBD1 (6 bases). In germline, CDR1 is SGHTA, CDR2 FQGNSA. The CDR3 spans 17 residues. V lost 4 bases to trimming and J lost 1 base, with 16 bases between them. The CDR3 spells CASSSVPIQGNTGELFF. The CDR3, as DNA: TGTGCCAGCAGCTCCGTTCCTATACAGGGGAACACCGGGGAGCTGTTTTTT.